This T cell receptor (beta chain) was recovered during a study of shared clonotypes between healthy human individuals. In germline, CDR1 is LNHDA, CDR2 SQIVND (reference sequence). Trimming took 7 bases from V and 3 from J; bases not matched to a gene: 13. CDR3 length equals 16 residues. The method was immunoSEQ multiplex PCR; TCRdb's version includes in-frame clones alone and lacks a portion of them. Among under 2.5 million clones listed, less than 95% were seen once. This clone appeared a single time. The chain joins TRBV19 to TRBJ2-7; 9 bases align to TRBD2. The receptor's source is a man aged 18 to 30 in good health. Some clones in this sample may be carry-over from other donors' samples. The sequenced sample was naive CD4+ T cells from PBMCs. Subset here: CD45RA+ positively selected. CDR3 bases: TGTGCCAGTAAGCTCTCATCCGGGACTAGCAACTACGAGCAGTACTTC. Translated, it gives CASKLSSGTSNYEQYF.